Listed here are 15 T cell receptor beta chains from one sample, sequenced in a study of OX40 agonist ivuxolimab in advanced cancers. Data came from immunoSEQ multiplex PCR; TCRdb stores just in-frame clones and leaves some out. The sample lists 57,000 or so clones; 80% to 85% were seen once. This material consisted of CD4+ or CD8+ T cells sorted from blood, taken in a trial of the OX40 agonist ivuxolimab. These receptor sequences come from an adult with an advanced solid tumor such as melanoma, head and neck, liver or kidney cancer.

V is TRBV27 and J is TRBJ2-3; 8 bases are shared with TRBD2. The CDR3 totals 15 residues. Trimming cost V 8 bases and J 0 bases; bases outside gene matches: 7. CDR1 and CDR2 (germline): MNHEY, SMNVEV (reference sequence). The CDR3 loop reads CASPAGGGSTDTQYF. DNA of the CDR3: TGTGCCAGCCCGGCGGGGGGTGGTAGCACAGATACGCAGTATTTT.

The chain joins TRBV28 to TRBJ1-4, with unresolved D. Germline V gene sequence: CDR1 MDHEN, CDR2 SYDVKM. The CDR3 sequence is 12 residues long. Trimming removed 5 bases from V and 12 bases from J, with 13 bases in between. The CDR3 DNA is TGTGCCAGCAGTAATCTAAAACGAGAACTGTTTTTT. This translates into CASSNLKRELFF.

The rearrangement joins TRBV5-4 to TRBJ1-2; D is uncertain. The germline V gene encodes CDR1 SGHNT and CDR2 YYREEE (reference sequence). With 1 base removed from V and 4 bases from J, the gap between germline ends came to 14 bases. CDR3 length: 15 amino acids. This CDR3 is CASSLSKGSLYGYTF. CDR3 nucleotides: TGTGCCAGCAGCTTGAGTAAAGGGTCTCTCTATGGCTACACCTTC.

The chain uses TRBV19 and TRBJ1-4; possible D gene TRBD1, 6 bases. Per germline, CDR1 LNHDA and CDR2 SQIVND (reference sequence). The CDR3 sequence is 15 residues long. The V gene lost 7 bases and the J gene lost 3 bases, with 15 bases spanning the gap. CDR3 residues: CASIPTGTANEKLFF. In nucleotides, the CDR3 is TGTGCCAGTATTCCGACAGGAACTGCTAATGAAAAACTGTTTTTT.

The chain joins TRBV5-1 to TRBJ1-2; a possible D gene is TRBD1 (6 bases). The length of the CDR3 is 23 residues. Germline V gene data show CDR1 as SGHRS and CDR2 as YFSETQ. Trimming left V 0 bases short and J 1 base short, with 34 bases between. The CDR3 nucleotides read TGCGCCAGCAGCTTGGCCGGTTTGGCAGGGGAGATGGCCCGACTTGAAAATAACTATGGCTACACCTTC. This codes for CASSLAGLAGEMARLENNYGYTF.

The J gene is TRBJ2-4, the V gene TRBV18, with no clear D. Germline lookup yields CDR1 KGHSH and CDR2 LQKENI. The CDR3 runs to 13 residues. With 4 bases removed from V and 0 bases from J, the gap between germline ends came to 4 bases. The CDR3 sequence is CASSLGAKNIQYF. In nucleotides, the CDR3 is TGTGCCAGCTCACTTGGAGCCAAAAACATTCAGTACTTC.

The chain employs TRBV6-1 and TRBJ2-1, with 7 bases matching TRBD2. There are 13 residues in the CDR3. Germline trimming cut 2 bases from V and 13 bases from J; bases unmatched to any gene: 8. The germline gives CDR1 MNHNS, CDR2 SASEGT. The CDR3 sequence: CASSESAWEGQFF. The CDR3 DNA reads TGTGCCAGCAGTGAATCCGCCTGGGAGGGACAGTTCTTC.

This clone rates as medium-sized. This rearrangement joins TRBV19 to TRBJ1-5; D perhaps matches TRBD1 (5 bases). The germline gives CDR1 LNHDA, CDR2 SQIVND (reference sequence). The CDR3 extends over 13 amino acids. Trimming left V 5 bases short and J 5 bases short, with 10 bases between. CDR3 region: CASSSRVDQPQHF. Here the CDR3 DNA reads TGTGCCAGTAGTTCCAGGGTGGATCAGCCCCAGCATTTT.

The chain's CDR3 is CASSGATSGYEQYF. The CDR3 nucleotides are TGTGCCAGCAGCGGAGCGACTAGCGGCTACGAGCAGTACTTC. The V gene is TRBV5-8, the J gene TRBJ2-7; 9 nucleotides match TRBD2. Losses at the gene ends were 4 bases for V and 3 bases for J; bases not matched to a gene: 5. This CDR3 has 14 residues. Germline V gene sequence: CDR1 SGHTS, CDR2 YDEGEE.

The chain recombines TRBV4-1 with TRBJ2-1, with no clear D. From germline, CDR1 is MGHRA and CDR2 YSYEKL. Trimming shortened V by 2 bases and J by 5 bases, and 19 bases separated the two germline ends. The CDR3 has 17 residues. The CDR3 nucleotides are TGCGCCAGCAGCCAACGCCACGGTAGGGCTGGTAACAATGAGCAGTTCTTC. Its protein is CASSQRHGRAGNNEQFF.

The rearrangement joins TRBV28 to TRBJ1-1; 7 bases map to TRBD1. Trimming at V came to 3 bases and at J to 5 bases, leaving 9 bases not matched to a gene. Germline values: CDR1 MDHEN, CDR2 SYDVKM. The CDR3 contains 15 residues. CDR3 amino acids: CASSLGRGSGTEAFF. The DNA for the CDR3 is TGTGCCAGCAGTTTGGGCAGGGGGTCAGGGACTGAAGCTTTCTTT.

V is TRBV5-5 and J is TRBJ2-7; weak D call: TRBD2 (5 bases). Germline lookup yields CDR1 SGHKS and CDR2 YYEKEE (reference sequence). The CDR3 loop spans 14 amino acids. V gave up 5 bases and J gave up 5 bases, with 17 bases separating them. The CDR3, as DNA: TGTGCCAGCAGTCGACGTGAGGGTATCAACGAGCAGTACTTC. It codes for CASSRREGINEQYF.

The chain joins TRBV6-4 to TRBJ1-1, with D unclear. Trimming removed 7 bases from V and 3 bases from J, with 15 bases in between. Germline lookup yields CDR1 MRHNA and CDR2 SNTAGT. This CDR3 is built from 14 residues. The CDR3: CASTRQSADTEAFF. The CDR3 region has the DNA TGTGCCAGCACCCGCCAATCCGCCGACACTGAAGCTTTCTTT.

The chain has TRBV30 and TRBJ2-1; the D is unclear. Trimming shortened V by 5 bases and J by 4 bases, and 12 bases separated the two germline ends. Per the germline V gene, CDR1 is GTSNPN and CDR2 is SVGIG (reference sequence). This CDR3 has 13 amino acids. The CDR3 DNA reads TGTGCCTGGGCCTCGGACGGTTACAATGAGCAGTTCTTC. It codes for CAWASDGYNEQFF.

This chain uses TRBV2 with TRBJ1-1, with 7 bases fitting TRBD1. Germline trimming cut 5 bases from V and 0 bases from J; bases unmatched to any gene: 3. The CDR3 runs to 14 residues. The germline gives CDR1 SNHLY, CDR2 FYNNEI. The CDR3 nucleotides are TGTGCCAGCAGTCCGGACAGGATGAACACTGAAGCTTTCTTT. Residues: CASSPDRMNTEAFF.